The 13 T cell receptor beta chains below all came from one sample that was sequenced in a study of blood T cell repertoires in COVID-19. TCRdb's copy holds only in-frame clones and misses some; the assay was immunoSEQ multiplex PCR. The sample shows some 180,000 clones, approximately 91% of them seen only once. Material for sequencing was peripheral blood. Receptors originate from a young man with COVID-19, enrolled during active disease.

The sample holds a few counts of this clone. This rearrangement joins TRBV27 to TRBJ1-5; TRBD1 is a possible D gene (5 bases). CDR1 and CDR2 from the germline V gene are MNHEY and SMNVEV (reference sequence). The CDR3 spans 14 residues. Trimming took 6 bases from V and 2 from J, leaving 11 bases between them. This CDR3 reads CASRGGAGNQPQHF. The CDR3 DNA reads as TGTGCCAGCAGAGGCGGGGCGGGCAATCAGCCCCAGCATTTT.

This chain links TRBV10-3 with TRBJ1-6; 7 nucleotides align to TRBD1. Losses at the gene ends were 4 bases for V and 7 bases for J; bases not matched to a gene: 7. The CDR3 runs 15 residues. From germline, CDR1 is ENHRY and CDR2 SYGVKD. CDR3 sequence: CAISGGPGGNSPLHF. Written as DNA, the CDR3 is TGTGCCATCAGTGGTGGGCCAGGGGGGAATTCACCCCTCCACTTT.

The rearrangement uses TRBV27 and TRBJ1-6, with 9 bases that match TRBD1. V lost 0 bases to trimming and J lost 10 bases; unmatched junction nucleotides: 4. Germline values: CDR1 MNHEY, CDR2 SMNVEV (reference sequence). The CDR3 contains 15 residues. Written as DNA, the CDR3 is TGTGCCAGCAGTTTATCGTGGGACAGGGTGTCACCCCTCCACTTT. Its translation: CASSLSWDRVSPLHF.

CDR3 nucleotide sequence: TGTGCCAGCAGCTTAGTGGCGGGAGGGTCCTTCTCCTACGAGCAGTACTTC. Its protein product is CASSLVAGGSFSYEQYF. The V call is TRBV7-2, the J call TRBJ2-7; TRBD2 matches at 9 bases. V dropped 1 base and J dropped 0; count of bases not matched to a gene: 7. CDR1 is SGHTA, CDR2 FQGNSA, per germline. The CDR3 has 17 amino acids.

The rearrangement links TRBV15 to TRBJ1-5; the match to TRBD1 covers 8 bases. With V trimmed by 11 bases and J by 4 bases, 7 bases remained unmatched. The CDR3 sequence is 13 residues long. CDR1 and CDR2 from the germline V gene are LNHNV and YYDKDF (reference sequence). CDR3 DNA: TGTGCCGCCACAGGGGGTTATAATCAGCCCCAGCATTTT. This sequence encodes CAATGGYNQPQHF. Full variable domain (remainder filled in from reference TRBV15 and TRBJ1-5): DAMVIQNPRYQVTQFGKPVTLSCSQTLNHNVMYWYQQKSSQAPKLLFHYYDKDFNNEADTPDNFQSRRPNTSFCFLDIRSPGLGDTAMYLCAATGGYNQPQHFGDGTRLSIL.

The genes are TRBV15 and TRBJ2-1; 12 bases agree with TRBD2. The CDR3 has 22 amino acids. The V gene end was trimmed by 7 bases and the J gene end by 0 bases; junction bases not matched to a gene: 22. Germline assignment: CDR1 LNHNV and CDR2 YYDKDF (reference sequence). This CDR3 is CATTNRMAPTSGRTSSYNEQFF. DNA of the CDR3: TGTGCCACCACCAATAGAATGGCCCCCACTAGCGGGAGGACTAGCTCCTACAATGAGCAGTTCTTC.

The chain combines TRBV27 with TRBJ1-2, with TRBD1 as a possible D gene (5 bases). The CDR3 contains 15 residues. Germline CDR1 reads MNHEY; CDR2 reads SMNVEV (reference sequence). The ends were cut back, 3 bases at V and 2 bases at J, with 13 bases in the middle. The CDR3 DNA reads as TGTGCCAGCAGTTTTAATGTGCGGGGGAACTATGGCTACACCTTC. Amino acid sequence: CASSFNVRGNYGYTF.

V and J are TRBV4-3 and TRBJ2-7, with 8 bases lining up with TRBD2. The germline gives CDR1 LGHNA, CDR2 YSLEER. With 1 base clipped from V and 2 bases from J, the junction kept 7 bases outside the gene matches. This CDR3 spans 16 amino acids. CDR3 sequence reads: CASSQARPAGAYEQYF. As DNA, the CDR3 is TGCGCCAGCAGCCAAGCCCGTCCAGCGGGAGCCTACGAGCAGTACTTC.

The rearrangement joins TRBV7-9 to TRBJ1-1, with 7 bases lining up with TRBD1. Germline-derived CDR1 and CDR2 are SEHNR and FQNEAQ (reference sequence). The length of the CDR3 is 15 residues. Trimming cost V 5 bases and J 1 base; bases outside gene matches: 7. The CDR3 coding sequence is TGTGCCAGCAGCACATCGGGGGACAGGAACACTGAAGCTTTCTTT. Translation gives CASSTSGDRNTEAFF. Full variable domain (missing parts from reference TRBV7-9 and TRBJ1-1): DTGVSQNPRHKITKRGQNVTFRCDPISEHNRLYWYRQTLGQGPEFLTYFQNEAQLEKSRLLSDRFSAERPKGSFSTLEIQRTEQGDSAMYLCASSTSGDRNTEAFFGQGTRLTVV.

The chain is built from TRBV4-3 and TRBJ2-5; D is uncertain. CDR3 length: 14 residues. V was pared by 2 bases and J by 0 bases, with 7 bases between. Germline CDR1 reads LGHNA; CDR2 reads YSLEER. The CDR3 sequence: CASSQSRNQETQYF. CDR3 DNA sequence: TGCGCCAGCAGCCAATCTAGGAACCAAGAGACCCAGTACTTC.

V and J are TRBV6-2 or TRBV6-3 and TRBJ1-5, with unresolved D. Trimming shortened V by 2 bases and J by 5 bases, and 13 bases separated the two germline ends. The CDR3 is 15 amino acids. Germline-derived CDR1 and CDR2 are MNHEY and SVGEGT. CDR3: CASSYARRVYQPQHF. The CDR3 DNA follows: TGTGCCAGCAGTTACGCCAGGCGGGTATATCAGCCCCAGCATTTT.

The V and J genes are TRBV5-4 and TRBJ1-2; possibly TRBD1 for D (6 bases). This CDR3 comprises 14 residues. Germline values: CDR1 SGHNT, CDR2 YYREEE (reference sequence). Trimming left V 0 bases short and J 4 bases short, with 10 bases between. The CDR3 DNA follows: TGTGCCAGCAGCTTGGAACAGGGCCTCTATGGCTACACCTTC. It specifies CASSLEQGLYGYTF.

The CDR3 reads CATSREISGRSSYEQYF. CDR3 sequence (DNA): TGTGCCACCAGCAGAGAGATTAGCGGGAGGTCTTCCTACGAGCAGTACTTC. This sequence joins TRBV15 and TRBJ2-7; 10 bases fit TRBD2. Trimming at V came to 0 bases and at J to 1 base, leaving 6 bases not matched to a gene. The germline V gene has CDR1 LNHNV and CDR2 YYDKDF (reference sequence). The CDR3 contains 17 residues.